Listed here are 32 T cell receptor beta chains from one sample, sequenced in a study of cytomegalovirus exposure and HLA in healthy donors. Amplification used 60 Vbeta primers and 13 Jbeta primers. The table came from immunoSEQ multiplex PCR; TCRdb's copy has only in-frame clones and leaves some out. The table shows 110,000 to 150,000 clones, with approximately 70% occurring only once. Sequencing input: PBMCs. Receptor source: a woman aged 25 to 39 in good health and CMV-seronegative.

The chain joins TRBV5-1 to TRBJ2-3; maybe TRBD1 (6 bases). The CDR3 length is 15 residues. The germline CDR1 and CDR2 sequences are SGHRS and YFSETQ. Trimming stripped 0 bases from V and 0 bases from J, with 8 bases between. The CDR3 coding sequence is TGCGCCAGCAGCTTGGGGACAGTTAGCACAGATACGCAGTATTTT. Protein: CASSLGTVSTDTQYF.

The rearrangement uses TRBV5-1 and TRBJ1-6, with 10 bases lining up with TRBD1. Germline loops: CDR1 SGHRS, CDR2 YFSETQ. V gave up 4 bases and J gave up 5 bases; unmatched junction bases: 3. The CDR3 consists of 15 residues. The CDR3 bases are TGCGCCAGCAGCGGGGGGACAGGGGATAATTCACCCCTCCACTTT. Its protein product is CASSGGTGDNSPLHF. The complete variable domain, with remaining parts taken from reference TRBV5-1 and TRBJ1-6, reads KAGVTQTPRYLIKTRGQQVTLSCSPISGHRSVSWYQQTPGQGLQFLFEYFSETQRNKGNFPGRFSGRQFSNSRSEMNVSTLELGDSALYLCASSGGTGDNSPLHFGNGTRLTVT.

CDR3 amino acids: CASSLGRTSSHEQYF. The CDR3 DNA reads as TGTGCCAGCAGCTTAGGCAGGACTAGTTCTCACGAGCAGTACTTC. The J gene is TRBJ2-7, the V gene TRBV7-2; 7 bases match TRBD2. Germline CDR1 SGHTA, CDR2 FQGNSA. J gave up 5 bases and V 1 base, and 8 bases lay outside the gene matches. The CDR3 has 15 residues.

This clone was found once. V and J are TRBV29-1 and TRBJ2-7, with 8 positions matching TRBD1. CDR1 is SQVTM, CDR2 ANQGSEA, per germline. V trimming: 7 bases; J trimming: 5 bases; junction bases outside the gene matches: 7. The CDR3 runs to 12 residues. CDR3 DNA: TGCAGCGCCGCAGGGGGCGTGGACGAGCAGTACTTC. It yields the protein CSAAGGVDEQYF.

The chain is built from TRBV23-1 and TRBJ1-4; 11 bases fit TRBD1. TRBV23-1 is an ORF; its function is uncertain. V dropped 2 bases and J dropped 6; count of bases not matched to a gene: 5. This CDR3 comprises 16 residues. CDR3 residues: CASSQPADRGHEKLFF. CDR3 nucleotides: TGCGCCAGCAGTCAACCGGCGGACAGGGGGCATGAAAAACTGTTTTTT.

Points on this clone: The sample contains more than one DNA sequence encoding this CDR3. The rearrangement joins TRBV18 to TRBJ1-1, with 9 bases identical to TRBD1. V shed 4 bases, J shed 1 base, and the junction held 1 base outside the gene matches. The CDR3 covers 14 residues. The germline V gene encodes CDR1 KGHSH and CDR2 LQKENI. Here the CDR3 reads CASSLGQGNTEAFF. DNA of the CDR3: TGTGCCAGCTCACTGGGACAGGGGAACACTGAAGCTTTCTTT. The complete variable domain, with remaining parts taken from reference TRBV18 and TRBJ1-1, reads NAGVMQNPRHLVRRRGQEARLRCSPMKGHSHVYWYRQLPEEGLKFMVYLQKENIIDESGMPKERFSAEFPKEGPSILRIQQVVRGDSAAYFCASSLGQGNTEAFFGQGTRLTVV.

This clone was counted between two and nine times. For the CDR3, the DNA is TGTGCCAGTAGCCTAGGGACAGTGAACACTGAAGCTTTCTTT. Its protein product is CASSLGTVNTEAFF. This chain uses TRBV19 with TRBJ1-1; 7 nucleotides line up with TRBD1. CDR3 length: 14 amino acids. The V and J ends lost 6 bases and 0 bases, in that order; junction bases with no gene match: 4. The germline gives CDR1 LNHDA, CDR2 SQIVND (reference sequence).

The chain uses TRBV6-6 and TRBJ1-1, with TRBD1 identical over 9 bases. V shed 7 bases and J 7 bases; nucleotides not matched to a gene: 13. This CDR3 is built from 15 residues. Germline CDR1 MNHNY, CDR2 SVGAGI (reference sequence). The CDR3 sequence is CASNRPGQGGFEAFF. CDR3 coding DNA: TGTGCCAGCAACCGTCCGGGACAGGGAGGCTTTGAAGCTTTCTTT.

J is TRBJ2-3 and V is TRBV11-3; TRBD2 agrees at 11 bases. Germline V gene sequence: CDR1 SGHNT, CDR2 YENEEA. V gave up 4 bases and J gave up 0 bases; unmatched junction bases: 3. This CDR3 is built from 16 residues. CDR3 sequence (DNA): TGTGCCAGCAGCTCCGGGACTAGCGGAAGCACAGATACGCAGTATTTT. Protein: CASSSGTSGSTDTQYF.

V and J are TRBV7-9 and TRBJ2-7; TRBD2 aligns across 7 bases. Germline CDR1 is SEHNR and CDR2 is FQNEAQ (reference sequence). The length of the CDR3 is 16 residues. V shed 5 bases and J 1 base; nucleotides not matched to a gene: 11. In DNA, the CDR3 is TGTGCCAGCAGCGCAAGTGCGGCTAGCGGATCCTACGAGCAGTACTTC. Amino acids: CASSASAASGSYEQYF.

The rearrangement uses TRBV5-1 and TRBJ2-2; D may be TRBD2 (6 bases). The germline gives CDR1 SGHRS, CDR2 YFSETQ. This CDR3 has 15 residues. V was clipped by 0 bases and J by 3 bases, with 9 bases between them. CDR3 amino acids: CASSLGDSYTGELFF. In nucleotides, the CDR3 is TGCGCCAGCAGCTTGGGGGACTCCTACACCGGGGAGCTGTTTTTT.

The chain uses TRBV30 and TRBJ1-4; perhaps TRBD1 as D (5 bases). Trimming shortened V by 3 bases and J by 6 bases, and 14 bases separated the two germline ends. Germline CDR1 is GTSNPN and CDR2 is SVGIG (reference sequence). The CDR3 has 14 amino acids. As DNA, the CDR3 is TGTGCCTGGAGGAAAGAATGGGGGGATGAAAAACTGTTTTTT. It encodes CAWRKEWGDEKLFF.

The chain has TRBV6-1 and TRBJ2-5; D unclear. CDR1 MNHNS and CDR2 SASEGT come from the germline V gene. Trimming removed 5 bases from V and 0 bases from J, with 7 bases in between. This CDR3 has 13 residues. CDR3 loop: CASSFQDQETQYF. The CDR3 DNA sequence: TGTGCCAGCAGTTTCCAGGACCAAGAGACCCAGTACTTC.

The V gene is TRBV25-1, the J gene TRBJ2-5, with 7 bases that match TRBD2. CDR3 size: 17 residues. J lost 4 bases, V lost 6 bases, and 17 bases had no gene match. Per germline, CDR1 MGHDK and CDR2 SYGVNS. The CDR3 DNA reads TGTGCCAGCAGCACGGCCCCCGGGGCGGGGGAACGAGAGACCCAGTACTTC. This translates into CASSTAPGAGERETQYF.

This clone appeared a single time. A junction boundary mismatches the germline segment, possibly from a read error. The chain combines TRBV7-7 with TRBJ2-2; D is possibly TRBD1 (6 bases). The CDR3 runs 16 residues. Per the germline V gene, CDR1 is SSHAT and CDR2 is FNYEAQ (reference sequence). CDR3 in amino acids: CASSRDIPANTGELFF. The CDR3 nucleotides read TGTGCTAGCAGCCGGGACATACCAGCGAACACCGGGGAGCTGTTTTTT.

This clone was recorded only once. The chain carries TRBV6-5 and TRBJ1-6; D call uncertain. Trimming left V 2 bases short and J 9 bases short, with 14 bases between. CDR1 is MNHEY and CDR2 is SVGAGI in the germline V gene. The CDR3 runs to 15 residues. This CDR3 reads CASSYGPTIGSPLHF. In DNA, the CDR3 is TGTGCCAGCAGTTACGGCCCAACTATCGGTTCACCCCTCCACTTT.

The chain is built from TRBV6-1 and TRBJ2-7; a weak D match, TRBD2 (7 bases). Trimming left V 6 bases short and J 2 bases short, with 17 bases between. The germline V gene has CDR1 MNHNS and CDR2 SASEGT. This CDR3 has 15 amino acids. CDR3: CASSGGGDNTYEQYF. For the CDR3, the DNA is TGTGCCAGCAGCGGAGGGGGGGACAACACCTACGAGCAGTACTTC.

V is TRBV7-2 and J is TRBJ1-6, with 8 bases identical to TRBD1. CDR1 is SGHTA and CDR2 is FQGNSA in the germline V gene. The CDR3 covers 16 residues. V lost 6 bases and J lost 8; bases outside the gene matches: 12. The CDR3 region has the DNA TGTGCCAGCAGACATAAGCCCGGGACAGGCCATTCACCCCTCCACTTT. Protein: CASRHKPGTGHSPLHF.

The chain joins TRBV11-1 to TRBJ1-1, with 8 nucleotides matching TRBD1. The CDR3 is made up of 14 amino acids. With 0 bases clipped from V and 4 bases from J, the junction kept 1 base outside the gene matches. Germline CDR1 reads SGHAT; CDR2 reads FQDESV (reference sequence). CDR3 nucleotides: TGTGCCAGCAGCTTAGCCAGGGGGCCCACTGAAGCTTTCTTT. Its translation is CASSLARGPTEAFF.

This rearrangement joins TRBV14 to TRBJ1-2; unclear D gene. V was clipped by 4 bases and J by 3 bases, with 9 bases between them. This CDR3 spans 13 amino acids. CDR1 SGHDN and CDR2 FVKESK come from the germline V gene. CDR3: CASSLSPDYGYTF. Written as DNA, the CDR3 is TGTGCCAGCAGCCTGTCTCCCGACTATGGCTACACCTTC.

This chain uses TRBV11-2 with TRBJ2-4; 7 bases are shared with TRBD1. Germline trimming cut 5 bases from V and 9 bases from J; bases unmatched to any gene: 10. Germline-derived CDR1 and CDR2 are SGHAT and FQNNGV. The CDR3 covers 14 residues. CDR3 DNA: TGTGCCAGCAGCGCGATACAGGGGTTTGGCATTCAGTACTTC. Translation gives CASSAIQGFGIQYF.

The V gene is TRBV19, the J gene TRBJ1-5; maybe TRBD1 (6 bases). This CDR3 has 15 amino acids. V was clipped by 8 bases and J by 4 bases, with 18 bases between them. The V gene's germline CDR1 is LNHDA and CDR2 SQIVND (reference sequence). The CDR3 here is CASVPGESGNQPQHF. CDR3 in DNA: TGTGCCAGTGTTCCAGGGGAATCTGGGAATCAGCCCCAGCATTTT.

This clone has more than one count but fewer than ten. This chain connects TRBV6-9 to TRBJ1-5; TRBD1 matches 9 bases. The germline V gene encodes CDR1 MNHGY and CDR2 SVAAGI. The CDR3 sequence is 17 residues long. CDR3 in DNA: TGTGTACTTCTGAGCATGGGGGACAGGGTAAGCAATCAGCCCCAGCATTTT. Translating gives CVLLSMGDRVSNQPQHF.

V gene TRBV5-6 combines with J gene TRBJ2-1; 9 bases map to TRBD1. V shed 4 bases and J 2 bases; nucleotides not matched to a gene: 4. Per the germline V gene, CDR1 is SGHDT and CDR2 is YYEEEE. The CDR3 runs 15 residues. The CDR3, as DNA: TGTGCCAGCAGCGGGGGGACAGGGCCCTACAATGAGCAGTTCTTC. It specifies CASSGGTGPYNEQFF.

The chain carries TRBV7-2 and TRBJ1-2, with 8 bases identical to TRBD1. With 2 bases clipped from V and 6 bases from J, the junction kept 11 bases outside the gene matches. The CDR3 is 16 amino acids. In germline, CDR1 is SGHTA, CDR2 FQGNSA. In DNA form, the CDR3 reads TGTGCCAGCAGCTTAAATGCCCCGACAGGGGCGGATGGCTACACCTTC. Its protein is CASSLNAPTGADGYTF.

J is TRBJ2-5 and V is TRBV2; TRBD2 matches at 14 bases. Germline V gene lookup returns CDR1 SNHLY and CDR2 FYNNEI. CDR3 length equals 16 residues. V gave up 7 bases and J gave up 1 base; unmatched junction bases: 5. For the CDR3, the DNA is TGTGCCAGCAATACCGGACTAGCGGGGGGCCAAGAGACCCAGTACTTC. Translating gives CASNTGLAGGQETQYF.

As concerns this clone: The same CDR3 is also encoded by other DNA sequences in this sample. The V gene is TRBV7-2, the J gene TRBJ2-1; 10 bases match TRBD1. Germline trimming cut 6 bases from V and 3 bases from J; bases unmatched to any gene: 5. The CDR3 is 15 amino acids. Germline V CDR1 and CDR2: SGHTA, FQGNSA. As DNA, the CDR3 is TGTGCCAGCAGTCTGGGACAGGGGAGCTACAATGAGCAGTTCTTC. Amino acids: CASSLGQGSYNEQFF.

This clone has just one count. V gene TRBV2 combines with J gene TRBJ2-1, with 9 bases that match TRBD1. J was trimmed by 8 bases and V by 7 bases; bases with no gene match: 6. The germline gives CDR1 SNHLY, CDR2 FYNNEI. The CDR3 extends over 13 amino acids. CDR3 sequence (DNA): TGTGCCAGCACCCCGGGACAGGGCTATGAGCAGTTCTTC. This gives the protein CASTPGQGYEQFF.

In this sample, this clone turned up a few times. DNA of the CDR3: TGTGCCAGCAGTTACACCAGGTCGGTCTCTGGAAACACCATATATTTT. Translating it yields CASSYTRSVSGNTIYF. This sequence joins TRBV6-6 and TRBJ1-3; no reliable D call. Trimming pared 2 bases from V and 0 bases from J, leaving 11 bases between. Germline V gives CDR1 MNHNY, CDR2 SVGAGI (reference sequence). The CDR3 extends over 16 amino acids.

This clone has a single count. The CDR3 ends on some other residue instead of the conserved phenylalanine or tryptophan, so this is likely a read error. The rearrangement links TRBV14 to TRBJ2-7, with D perhaps TRBD1 (5 bases). Trimming shortened V by 0 bases and J by 7 bases, and 10 bases separated the two germline ends. CDR1 SGHDN and CDR2 FVKESK come from the germline V gene. There are 13 residues in the CDR3. In DNA, the CDR3 is TGTGCCAGCAGCCAAGATAATGACAGAGAGCAGTACCTC. It is translated as CASSQDNDREQYL.

This sequence joins TRBV7-2 and TRBJ2-5; TRBD2 agrees at 11 bases. The CDR3 is made up of 15 amino acids. Germline CDR1 SGHTA, CDR2 FQGNSA. The V segment lost 4 bases and the J segment 5 bases; nucleotides outside the gene matches: 6. CDR3 nucleotides: TGTGCCAGCAGCTGGTTAGCGGGGGGGCCGGAGACCCAGTACTTC. Translated: CASSWLAGGPETQYF.

CDR3 amino acids: CASIKAGGYSYNEQFF. CDR3 coding DNA: TGTGCCAGCATTAAAGCAGGGGGTTACTCCTACAATGAGCAGTTCTTC. The rearrangement joins TRBV7-9 to TRBJ2-1; TRBD1 matches 7 bases. The CDR3 totals 16 residues. V lost 7 bases to trimming and J lost 0 bases; unmatched junction nucleotides: 9. Germline V gives CDR1 SEHNR, CDR2 FQNEAQ (reference sequence).